This TCR beta chain was captured in a study of molecular identifiers for immune sequencing clone quantification. This clonotype was observed many times. The antigen is not known. V shed 3 bases and J 4 bases; nucleotides not matched to a gene: 2. This CDR3 is 14 amino acids long. CDR1 and CDR2 (germline): DFQATT, SNEGSKA (reference sequence). Preparation methods for the bulk TCR libraries were those previously described, with listed TCR primers. TCRdb ran MiXCR on the PCR reads and lists one entry per CDR3 protein. The data hold around 13,000 distinct CDR3 sequences, with 15% to 20% observed a single time. Study-wide results and caveats: Clones carrying above 20 RNA copies accounted for over 97% of effector molecules, under 1% in naive cells.

The origin of this receptor is a human donor in good health. Some libraries in this study had Jurkat cell RNA spiked in. Material for sequencing was naive CD8+ T cells from blood, with Jurkat cell RNA spiked in. Described subset: FACS-sorted CD8+CD4-CCR7+CD45RA+ naive T cells. V usage is TRBV20-1 and J usage is TRBJ2-5, with 13 bases matching TRBD2. The CDR3 DNA reads as TGCAGTGCTAGCAGACTAGCGGGAGGAGAGACCCAGTACTTC. Encoded protein: CSASRLAGGETQYF.